Below, 15 T cell receptor beta chains from the same sample are listed, as sequenced in a study of blood T cell repertoires in COVID-19. TCRdb's table, derived via immunoSEQ multiplex PCR, lists solely in-frame clones and lacks some. The sample has some 120,000 clones; approximately 87% are singletons. The specimen was peripheral blood. The receptors stem from a woman aged 60-75 years with acute or convalescent COVID-19.

The gene calls are TRBV29-1 and TRBJ2-3; TRBD2 is a possible D gene (7 bases). Between the trimmed V and J ends, which lost 7 bases and 2 bases, there was a span of 16 bases. Germline assignment: CDR1 SQVTM and CDR2 ANQGSEA. The CDR3 loop spans 14 amino acids. The CDR3 bases are TGCAGCGCAGAGGCGGGGGCAGTCACAGATACGCAGTATTTT. It is translated as CSAEAGAVTDTQYF.

About this clone itself: The sample carries other DNA sequences with the same CDR3. This chain links TRBV20-1 with TRBJ1-2, with 9 bases that match TRBD1. The V and J ends lost 3 bases and 2 bases, in that order; junction bases with no gene match: 4. The CDR3 is 14 amino acids. In germline, CDR1 is DFQATT, CDR2 SNEGSKA (reference sequence). CDR3 in DNA: TGCAGTGCTAGTGGGGGACAGGGAAACTATGGCTACACCTTC. It specifies CSASGGQGNYGYTF.

This clone was seen a single time. The chain is built from TRBV30 and TRBJ2-7; a weak D match, TRBD2 (6 bases). From germline, CDR1 is GTSNPN and CDR2 SVGIG (reference sequence). The CDR3 extends over 11 amino acids. CDR3 coding DNA: TGTTCCTCTAGGAGGGGCTACGAGCAGTACTTC. Translating gives CSSRRGYEQYF.

This chain connects TRBV20-1 to TRBJ1-1; D perhaps matches TRBD1 (6 bases). The CDR3 loop spans 11 amino acids. The germline CDR1 and CDR2 sequences are DFQATT and SNEGSKA (reference sequence). The DNA of the CDR3 is TGCAGGGGGGGGCAGGGCACTGAAGCTTTCTTT. Translation: CRGGQGTEAFF.

The chain links TRBV7-2 to TRBJ2-3; TRBD2 aligns across 11 bases. The CDR3 is 16 residues long. Germline V gene lookup returns CDR1 SGHTA and CDR2 FQGNSA. J was trimmed by 4 bases and V by 6 bases; bases with no gene match: 9. CDR3 nucleotide sequence: TGTGCCAGCAGTCTAACTAGCGGGAGTGCGTCAGATACGCAGTATTTT. Protein sequence: CASSLTSGSASDTQYF.

This clone was recorded a few times. CDR3 residues: CASSGGLAGSTDTQYF. CDR3 nucleotide sequence: TGCGCCAGCAGCGGAGGACTAGCGGGTAGCACAGATACGCAGTATTTT. This chain links TRBV5-1 with TRBJ2-3, with TRBD2 matching 11 bases. Trimming at V came to 4 bases and at J to 0 bases, leaving 4 bases not matched to a gene. The germline gives CDR1 SGHRS, CDR2 YFSETQ. CDR3 length equals 16 residues.

V is TRBV3-1 (or the pseudogene TRBV3-2) and J is TRBJ2-1; 14 bases are a match to TRBD2. Germline V gene lookup returns CDR1 LGHDT and CDR2 YNNKEL (reference sequence). The junction had 15 bases not matched to a gene; V was cut back by 5 bases and J by 9 bases. The CDR3 has 18 residues. CDR3 DNA sequence: TGTGCCAGCAGCACTTATCCCGGGACTAGCGGGAGAGGAGTTGAGCAGTTCTTC. It codes for CASSTYPGTSGRGVEQFF.

In this sample, this clone turned up once. The rearrangement links TRBV19 to TRBJ2-5, with TRBD2 matching over 15 bases. This CDR3 comprises 17 residues. Unmatched junction bases numbered 11, after V lost 5 bases and J lost 7 bases. Germline V gene sequence: CDR1 LNHDA, CDR2 SQIVND (reference sequence). The CDR3: CASSPGLAGGPFGTQYF. As DNA, the CDR3 is TGTGCCAGTAGTCCCGGACTAGCGGGAGGGCCTTTCGGGACCCAGTACTTC. The whole variable domain, remainder taken from reference TRBV19 and TRBJ2-5, is DGGITQSPKYLFRKEGQNVTLSCEQNLNHDAMYWYRQDPGQGLRLIYYSQIVNDFQKGDIAEGYSVSREKKESFPLTVTSAQKNPTAFYLCASSPGLAGGPFGTQYFGPGTRLLVL.

V gene TRBV11-2 combines with J gene TRBJ1-2, with D tentatively TRBD1 (5 bases). Deletions cut 4 bases from V and 5 bases from J, with 14 bases between. Germline lookup yields CDR1 SGHAT and CDR2 FQNNGV. This CDR3 is 14 amino acids long. The CDR3 loop reads CASSWDGGGYGYTF. The DNA for the CDR3 is TGTGCCAGCAGCTGGGACGGGGGTGGTTATGGCTACACCTTC. The full variable domain, with the rest looked up from reference TRBV11-2 and TRBJ1-2, is EAGVAQSPRYKIIEKRQSVAFWCNPISGHATLYWYQQILGQGPKLLIQFQNNGVVDDSQLPKDRFSAERLKGVDSTLKIQPAKLEDSAVYLCASSWDGGGYGYTFGSGTRLTVV.

The gene calls are TRBV7-3 and TRBJ1-1; D unresolved. CDR1 and CDR2 from the germline V gene are SGHTA and FQGTGA. V lost 2 bases and J 2 bases, leaving 9 bases between the germline ends. The CDR3 runs to 14 residues. Here the CDR3 reads CASSLAPGNTEAFF. Here the CDR3 DNA reads TGTGCCAGCAGCTTAGCCCCCGGTAACACTGAAGCTTTCTTT.

The J gene is TRBJ2-1, the V gene TRBV28, with 12 nucleotides matching TRBD2. The V and J ends lost 7 bases and 1 base, in that order; junction bases with no gene match: 5. The CDR3 contains 16 residues. Germline assignment: CDR1 MDHEN and CDR2 SYDVKM. CDR3 residues: CASKTSGSVSYNEQFF. As DNA, the CDR3 is TGTGCCAGCAAGACTAGCGGGAGCGTTTCCTACAATGAGCAGTTCTTC.

V gene TRBV7-8 combines with J gene TRBJ1-5; D is perhaps TRBD1 (5 bases). From germline, CDR1 is SGHVS and CDR2 FQNEAQ. The length of the CDR3 is 14 residues. V lost 1 base and J lost 4, with 8 bases in between. CDR3 protein: CASSLGGGNQPQHF. In DNA form, the CDR3 reads TGTGCCAGCAGCTTAGGGGGGGGGAATCAGCCCCAGCATTTT. The whole variable domain, filled in from reference TRBV7-8 and TRBJ1-5, reads GAGVSQSPRYKVAKRGQDVALRCDPISGHVSLFWYQQALGQGPEFLTYFQNEAQLDKSGLPSDRFFAERPEGSVSTLKIQRTQQEDSAVYLCASSLGGGNQPQHFGDGTRLSIL.

The rearrangement links TRBV28 to TRBJ1-1; D not certain. CDR3 length equals 12 residues. V shed 6 bases and J shed 5 bases, with 10 bases lying between them. CDR1 is MDHEN, CDR2 SYDVKM, per germline. The CDR3 DNA follows: TGTGCCAGCAGCATTAAGAGGACTGAAGCTTTCTTT. Protein sequence: CASSIKRTEAFF.

As regards this clone: At one of its ends the junction is not consistent with the germline gene, which may arise from a read error. The chain uses TRBV24-1 and TRBJ2-1; 12 bases align to TRBD2. The CDR3 is made up of 19 amino acids. Germline CDR1 is KGHDR and CDR2 is SFDVKD. The DNA of the CDR3 is TGTGCCACCAGTGCTTTGGGAGGGACTAGCGGGCCTTTTTACAATGAGCAGTTCTTC. It is translated as CATSALGGTSGPFYNEQFF.

The chain links TRBV28 to TRBJ1-2; no firm D call. The V end lost 5 bases, the J end lost 6 bases, and 13 bases lay between the germline ends. Germline CDR1 is MDHEN and CDR2 is SYDVKM. There are 13 residues in the CDR3. CDR3: CASSPPSHNGYTF. CDR3 in DNA: TGTGCCAGCAGTCCGCCGTCCCACAATGGCTACACCTTC.